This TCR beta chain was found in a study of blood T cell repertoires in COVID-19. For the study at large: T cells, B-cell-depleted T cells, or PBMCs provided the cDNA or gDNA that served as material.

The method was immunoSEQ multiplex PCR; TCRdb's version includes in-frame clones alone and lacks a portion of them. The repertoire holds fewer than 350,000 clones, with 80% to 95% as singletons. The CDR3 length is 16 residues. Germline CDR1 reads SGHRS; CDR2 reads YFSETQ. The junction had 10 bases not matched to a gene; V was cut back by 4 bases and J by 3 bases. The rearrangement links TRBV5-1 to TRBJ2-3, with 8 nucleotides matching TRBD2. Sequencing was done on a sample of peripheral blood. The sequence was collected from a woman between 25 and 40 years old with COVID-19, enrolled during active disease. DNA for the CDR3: TGCGCCAGCAGCCCGACAGCGGGAGCAGTGACAGATACGCAGTATTTT. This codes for CASSPTAGAVTDTQYF. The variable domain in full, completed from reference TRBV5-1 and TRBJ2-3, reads KAGVTQTPRYLIKTRGQQVTLSCSPISGHRSVSWYQQTPGQGLQFLFEYFSETQRNKGNFPGRFSGRQFSNSRSEMNVSTLELGDSALYLCASSPTAGAVTDTQYFGPGTRLTVL.